This T cell receptor beta chain was observed in a study of CD8+ T cells in alopecia areata (dated by TCRdb to the late 2010s). Context from the whole study: High-throughput TCRbeta sequencing was used to examine T cell clonal expansion in alopecia areata in both the C3H/HeJ mouse model and human patients. Scalp tissue and sorted CD4+ and CD8+ peripheral blood T cells from patchy and totalis/universalis alopecia areata patients and from healthy controls were covered by human TCRbeta sequencing. Clonality in the scalp was compared among normal scalp (n=4), patchy alopecia areata scalp (n=8), and alopecia totalis/universalis scalp (n=8). The RNA source kit depended on sample type: the PAXgene miRNA kit for fixed scalp, the miRNeasy kit for PBMCs, and the RNeasy kit for mouse skin. TCRbeta CDR3 regions were amplified by immunoSEQ multiplex PCR with 35 Vbeta forward and 13 Jbeta reverse primers.

PBMCs were isolated by density centrifugation and stained for CD3, CD4 and CD8, after which CD4+ and CD8+ T cells were sorted on a FACSAria. Unaffected controls provided scalp biopsies and blood samples. Comments on this clone: Its antigen is currently not known. The junction does not match germline at one end; this may be a read error. Other DNA variants within this sample encode the same CDR3.

Preparation of the library involved the immunoSEQ multiplex PCR assay. RNA was extracted from all samples and reverse transcribed into cDNA as template for TCR sequencing. SuperScript III was used to make first-strand cDNA, primed with a 2:1 mix of oligo-dT and random hexamers. A synthetic immune receptor repertoire was used to assess amplification bias, and residual bias was removed computationally. As for the original processing: After raw reads were preprocessed to remove errors, the CDR3 was defined following IMGT conventions as running from the conserved cysteine to phenylalanine. Clonality was calculated as 1 minus Shannon entropy normalized by log2 of the number of productive unique TCRs. CD4 or CD8 identity of scalp clones was inferred by cross-referencing scalp TCRbeta sequences with sorted blood CD4 and CD8 repertoires. TCRdb stores this immuneACCESS table with in-frame sequences only. Part of the clones is absent; in the studies checked, under half of the shortfall reflects unresolved V genes, and no reason is known for the rest. V and J calls and clone size are copied from that table; D and trimming were computed from the DNA. This sample holds around 150,000 clones; around two thirds were observed only once. The ten largest make up roughly a third of the sample.

What the work shows at the level of the full study, not this receptor alone: Unlike mouse skin, which is dominated by gammadelta T cells, normal human skin has resident alphabeta T cells that are also sequenced, and this complicates analysis of the scalp TCR repertoire. Shared TCR sequences between patients were less evident than in mice, which may be partly attributable to HLA diversity in the patient population. Compared with normal scalp, lesional scalp had higher clonality and more expanded CD8+ clones, particularly in alopecia totalis/universalis, a pattern that suggests antigenic drive.

This TCR was recovered from a human donor in good health. The sample comprised CD8+ T cells sorted from blood.

This receptor carries the CDR3 CSVAGLQDYEQYF. The DNA sequence is as follows: TGCAGCGTTGCTGGGCTCCAAGACTACGAGCAATACTTC. Recombination connected TRBV29-1 to TRBJ2-7; a tentative D match to TRBD2 spans 5 bases. Including cysteine and phenylalanine, the CDR3 has 13 amino acids. Just the 39-base CDR3 DNA is kept, in frame starting at base 1. Sequences SQVTM (CDR1) and ANQGSEA (CDR2) are obtained from the germline V gene.